A single sample is the source of the 22 T cell receptor beta chains below, sequenced in a study of blood T cell repertoires in COVID-19. The method was immunoSEQ multiplex PCR; TCRdb's version includes in-frame clones alone and lacks a portion of them. This table has roughly 160,000 clones, over 80% appearing once. Material for sequencing was peripheral blood. These receptors were collected from a woman between 55 and 75 years old with acute or convalescent COVID-19.

This clone was observed once. The V call is TRBV6-5, the J call TRBJ1-2; weak D call: TRBD1 (6 bases). V lost 11 bases and J 3 bases, leaving 13 bases between the germline ends. The CDR3 contains 12 residues. Looked up from germline, CDR1 is MNHEY and CDR2 is SVGAGI. CDR3 amino acids: CAATGGDYGYTF. DNA of the CDR3: TGTGCCGCAACGGGGGGCGACTATGGCTACACCTTC.

The rearrangement joins TRBV11-2 to TRBJ2-7, with TRBD1 identical over 8 bases. J was trimmed by 4 bases and V by 5 bases; bases with no gene match: 10. This CDR3 is 15 amino acids long. Looked up from germline, CDR1 is SGHAT and CDR2 is FQNNGV. This CDR3 is CASSRPLRTGYEQYF. Written as DNA, the CDR3 is TGTGCCAGCAGCCGACCCCTGAGGACAGGGTACGAGCAGTACTTC.

This sequence joins TRBV15 and TRBJ2-7; 7 nucleotides line up with TRBD1. With V trimmed by 0 bases and J by 6 bases, 17 bases remained unmatched. The CDR3 has 18 amino acids. Germline V gives CDR1 LNHNV, CDR2 YYDKDF (reference sequence). The CDR3 reads CATSRDAPYRDRVFEQYF. CDR3 DNA sequence: TGTGCCACCAGCAGAGATGCTCCCTACCGGGACAGAGTTTTCGAGCAGTACTTC.

The chain uses TRBV27 and TRBJ1-2, with D possibly TRBD1 on 5 matching bases. V lost 6 bases and J lost 9, with 17 bases in between. This CDR3 is 13 amino acids long. The germline V gene encodes CDR1 MNHEY and CDR2 SMNVEV (reference sequence). The CDR3 sequence is CASSPRQTVRYTF. The CDR3 DNA is TGTGCCAGCAGCCCCAGGCAGACAGTGCGCTACACCTTC.

In this sample, this clone turned up once. The rearrangement joins TRBV19 to TRBJ1-1, with a possible D match to TRBD1 (5 bases). V gave up 3 bases and J gave up 5 bases, with 13 bases separating them. Germline-derived CDR1 and CDR2 are LNHDA and SQIVND (reference sequence). The CDR3 covers 14 residues. The CDR3 region has the DNA TGTGCCAGTAGTATGAGCGTGGCAGGGACTGAAGCTTTCTTT. This codes for CASSMSVAGTEAFF.

The V and J genes are TRBV19 and TRBJ2-1, with 13 bases lining up with TRBD2. The length of the CDR3 is 21 residues. Germline V gene sequence: CDR1 LNHDA, CDR2 SQIVND (reference sequence). The V and J ends lost 0 bases and 0 bases, in that order; junction bases with no gene match: 11. This CDR3 reads CASSIDGPGLAGRSSYNEQFF. The DNA for the CDR3 is TGTGCCAGTAGTATAGATGGTCCGGGACTAGCGGGACGCAGCTCCTACAATGAGCAGTTCTTC. Looking up the rest from reference TRBV19 and TRBJ2-1 gives the full variable domain: DGGITQSPKYLFRKEGQNVTLSCEQNLNHDAMYWYRQDPGQGLRLIYYSQIVNDFQKGDIAEGYSVSREKKESFPLTVTSAQKNPTAFYLCASSIDGPGLAGRSSYNEQFFGPGTRLTVL.

This CDR3 is CASSLLPANTGELFF. The CDR3 DNA is TGTGCCAGCAGCTTATTGCCAGCGAACACCGGGGAGCTGTTTTTT. The rearrangement joins TRBV7-2 to TRBJ2-2, with D uncertain. CDR3 length: 15 residues. The germline gives CDR1 SGHTA, CDR2 FQGNSA. V lost 2 bases to trimming and J lost 0 bases, with 7 bases between them.

The chain is built from TRBV7-9 and TRBJ1-1; D gene ambiguous. The CDR3 contains 13 residues. The germline V gene has CDR1 SEHNR and CDR2 FQNEAQ (reference sequence). V lost 5 bases and J lost 1, with 8 bases in between. CDR3 sequence reads: CASSVTQNTEAFF. CDR3 nucleotides: TGTGCCAGCAGCGTAACACAGAACACTGAAGCTTTCTTT. Based on the CDR3 plus reference TRBV7-9 and TRBJ1-1, the full variable domain is DTGVSQNPRHKITKRGQNVTFRCDPISEHNRLYWYRQTLGQGPEFLTYFQNEAQLEKSRLLSDRFSAERPKGSFSTLEIQRTEQGDSAMYLCASSVTQNTEAFFGQGTRLTVV.

The chain combines TRBV7-9 with TRBJ2-3; possibly TRBD2 for D (5 bases). V was trimmed by 4 bases and J by 1 base, leaving 12 bases between them. The germline gives CDR1 SEHNR, CDR2 FQNEAQ (reference sequence). CDR3 length: 15 residues. The CDR3 nucleotides read TGTGCCAGCAGCTCCGGGGAACCAGGCACAGATACGCAGTATTTT. It specifies CASSSGEPGTDTQYF.

The V and J genes are TRBV6-5 and TRBJ1-2; perhaps TRBD1 as D (6 bases). This CDR3 has 14 residues. V lost 2 bases and J lost 6, with 13 bases in between. The germline CDR1 and CDR2 sequences are MNHEY and SVGAGI. The CDR3 region has the DNA TGTGCCAGCAGTTACGGGGGCAACGCGAATGGCTACACCTTC. Its protein product is CASSYGGNANGYTF.

V is TRBV7-2 and J is TRBJ2-2, with no clear D. The CDR3 is made up of 15 amino acids. The germline V and J ends were trimmed by 6 bases and 0 bases, with 11 bases remaining between them. From germline, CDR1 is SGHTA and CDR2 FQGNSA. The CDR3 here is CASRGRFANTGELFF. As DNA, the CDR3 is TGTGCCAGCAGGGGCAGGTTCGCGAACACCGGGGAGCTGTTTTTT.

In its sample, this clone was seen a few times. The chain recombines TRBV5-6 with TRBJ2-3; the D gene is possibly TRBD2 (6 bases). The CDR3 has 14 residues. CDR1 and CDR2 (germline): SGHDT, YYEEEE. V gave up 4 bases and J gave up 3 bases, with 12 bases separating them. CDR3 in DNA: TGTGCCAGCAGCGGATACGGGACTACAGATACGCAGTATTTT. It encodes CASSGYGTTDTQYF.

The V and J genes are TRBV3-1 (or the pseudogene TRBV3-2) and TRBJ2-1; D might be TRBD2 (5 bases). V lost 0 bases to trimming and J lost 7 bases, with 7 bases between them. The V gene's germline CDR1 is LGHDT and CDR2 YNNKEL (reference sequence). This CDR3 has 13 residues. This chain's CDR3 is CASSQDRRNEQFF. The CDR3, as DNA: TGTGCCAGCAGCCAAGATCGGAGGAATGAGCAGTTCTTC.

This clone was detected only once. The chain employs TRBV2 and TRBJ1-3; the match to TRBD1 covers 7 bases. V dropped 6 bases and J dropped 4; count of bases not matched to a gene: 6. The CDR3 extends over 14 amino acids. The germline gives CDR1 SNHLY, CDR2 FYNNEI. DNA of the CDR3: TGTGCCAGCAGGACCTGGGACAGAGGAAACACCATATATTTT. Translation: CASRTWDRGNTIYF.

The chain recombines TRBV7-3 with TRBJ2-7; 10 positions agree with TRBD1. CDR1 SGHTA and CDR2 FQGTGA come from the germline V gene. The ends lost 5 bases at V and 3 bases at J; junction bases unmatched: 7. The length of the CDR3 is 15 residues. CDR3: CASSVGDRGFYEQYF. In DNA, the CDR3 is TGTGCCAGCAGCGTGGGGGACAGGGGATTCTACGAGCAGTACTTC.

The gene calls are TRBV6-1 and TRBJ2-7; no firm D call. V was shortened by 2 bases and J by 2 bases, with 10 bases between the two germline ends. This CDR3 is built from 14 residues. Germline V lookup: CDR1 MNHNS, CDR2 SASEGT. The CDR3 DNA reads as TGTGCCAGCAGTGAACCCAGCGCTCCCTACGAGCAGTACTTC. Translation gives CASSEPSAPYEQYF.

J is TRBJ2-5 and V is TRBV5-4, with 11 bases that match TRBD2. Trimming at V came to 1 base and at J to 4 bases, leaving 6 bases not matched to a gene. Germline values: CDR1 SGHNT, CDR2 YYREEE (reference sequence). The CDR3 covers 16 residues. The CDR3 coding sequence is TGTGCCAGCAGCTTGAGCCTAGCGGGGGGAGGAGAGACCCAGTACTTC. Its protein is CASSLSLAGGGETQYF.

The chain employs TRBV2 and TRBJ1-5; D perhaps matches TRBD1 (5 bases). CDR3 length: 15 residues. Germline V CDR1 and CDR2: SNHLY, FYNNEI. The ends were cut back, 1 base at V and 6 bases at J, with 13 bases in the middle. DNA of the CDR3: TGTGCCAGCAGTGAAGGGCAGGGAGGGCGTCAGCCCCAGCATTTT. It specifies CASSEGQGGRQPQHF.

This clone was detected a few times. The sample contains more than one DNA sequence encoding this CDR3. The chain recombines TRBV7-2 with TRBJ1-3; weak D call: TRBD1 (5 bases). CDR3 length: 15 residues. The germline gives CDR1 SGHTA, CDR2 FQGNSA. V gave up 2 bases and J gave up 1 base, with 9 bases separating them. The CDR3 DNA reads TGTGCCAGCAGCTTACTGGCAGGGTCTGGAAACACCATATATTTT. This gives the protein CASSLLAGSGNTIYF.

To note about this clone: Additional DNA sequences in this sample encode the identical CDR3. J is TRBJ2-1 and V is TRBV5-1; 7 nucleotides align to TRBD2. With 0 bases clipped from V and 3 bases from J, the junction kept 3 bases outside the gene matches. Germline CDR1 reads SGHRS; CDR2 reads YFSETQ. CDR3 length: 15 residues. CDR3 in amino acids: CASSLGRGVYNEQFF. The CDR3 nucleotides read TGCGCCAGCAGCTTGGGACGGGGGGTCTACAATGAGCAGTTCTTC. Drawing the rest from reference TRBV5-1 and TRBJ2-1, the complete variable domain is KAGVTQTPRYLIKTRGQQVTLSCSPISGHRSVSWYQQTPGQGLQFLFEYFSETQRNKGNFPGRFSGRQFSNSRSEMNVSTLELGDSALYLCASSLGRGVYNEQFFGPGTRLTVL.

The sample holds a few counts of this clone. The J gene is TRBJ1-1, the V gene TRBV5-1, with D tentatively TRBD1 (5 bases). In germline, CDR1 is SGHRS, CDR2 YFSETQ. The CDR3 contains 13 residues. Trimming stripped 3 bases from V and 3 bases from J, with 9 bases between. CDR3 nucleotides: TGCGCCAGCAGCTGGGGGGAAGACACTGAAGCTTTCTTT. This translates into CASSWGEDTEAFF.

CDR3 loop: CASSAGRNQPQHF. CDR3 coding DNA: TGTGCCAGCAGTGCAGGTCGCAATCAGCCCCAGCATTTT. The chain carries TRBV2 and TRBJ1-5; no reliable D call. In germline, CDR1 is SNHLY, CDR2 FYNNEI. Trimming cost V 4 bases and J 2 bases, with 6 bases left between them. This CDR3 has 13 amino acids.